This T cell receptor (beta chain) originates from a study of blood T cell repertoires in COVID-19. Overall study context: PBMCs, B-cell-depleted T cells, or T cells provided the cDNA or gDNA that made up the material.

Trimming cost V 5 bases and J 5 bases; bases outside gene matches: 10. The CDR3 spans 15 residues. Germline values: CDR1 SGHNT, CDR2 YENEEA. In the authors' workflow: From reference gene primer amplification, estimates of nucleated cell counts were derived. The protocol was immunoSEQ multiplex PCR, while the TCRdb copy is restricted to in-frame clones and leaves out a portion. From that table come the V and J calls and clone size; the DNA was used to work out D and trimming. The sample includes about 63,000 clones, 74% of them seen just once. Sequencing was done on a sample of peripheral blood. The rearrangement links TRBV11-3 to TRBJ2-5; 8 bases agree with TRBD2. The TCR was taken from a woman aged 80 or older with acute or convalescent COVID-19. CDR3: CASSDKLGRVETQYF. In nucleotides, the CDR3 is TGTGCCAGCAGCGACAAGCTCGGGAGGGTGGAGACCCAGTACTTC.